Below, 15 T cell receptor beta chains from the same sample are listed, as sequenced in a study of shared clonotypes between healthy human individuals (dated by TCRdb to 2018 to 2021). Receptor amplification or capture employed the immunoSEQ multiplex PCR assay. The clones in this table, taken by TCRdb from immuneACCESS, are in-frame only. Not every clone is retained; where verified, under half of the shortfall comes from an unresolved V gene, and the cause of the rest is unknown. The sample yields about 2 million clones; roughly 94% were counted once. The top ten clones comprise 0.1% to 0.15% of the sample. The sequencing input was naive CD4+ T cells sorted from blood. Interpreted using the paper, the cell subset or site label stands for: CD45RA+ positively selected. Every receptor here comes from a man between 18 and 29 years old in good health.

The chain carries TRBV30 and TRBJ1-4; TRBD1 might be the D (5 bases). There are 14 residues in the CDR3. V was cut by 2 bases and J by 6 bases, with 13 bases left in between. Per the germline V gene, CDR1 is GTSNPN and CDR2 is SVGIG (reference sequence). The CDR3 coding sequence is TGTGCCTGGAGTCCGACAGCCGATTATGAAAAACTGTTTTTT. Protein sequence: CAWSPTADYEKLFF.

The gene calls are TRBV11-2 and TRBJ1-1, with TRBD1 identical over 11 bases. The germline V gene has CDR1 SGHAT and CDR2 FQNNGV. Trimming took 5 bases from V and 5 from J; bases not matched to a gene: 7. The CDR3 has 15 residues. The CDR3 DNA reads TGTGCCAGCAGCCCCCGGACAGGGGGCAGTACTGAAGCTTTCTTT. Its translation is CASSPRTGGSTEAFF.

This rearrangement joins TRBV30 to TRBJ2-1; 14 nucleotides align to TRBD2. CDR3 size: 14 residues. J lost 9 bases, V lost 5 bases, and 6 bases had no gene match. Germline assignment: CDR1 GTSNPN and CDR2 SVGIG (reference sequence). As DNA, the CDR3 is TGTGCCTGGTTTGGACTAGCGGGAGGCGGTGAGCAGTTCTTC. It translates to CAWFGLAGGGEQFF.

As for this clone: Distinct nucleotide sequences in the sample also encode this CDR3. The chain couples TRBV4-3 to TRBJ2-2; D is unclear. This CDR3 has 13 residues. The V gene's germline CDR1 is LGHNA and CDR2 YSLEER. V gave up 4 bases and J gave up 2 bases, with 5 bases separating them. The CDR3 sequence is CASSPINTGELFF. CDR3 in DNA: TGCGCCAGCAGCCCCATTAACACCGGGGAGCTGTTTTTT.

V is TRBV6-6 and J is TRBJ2-7; TRBD1 agrees at 7 bases. The CDR3 has 16 amino acids. Germline trimming cut 5 bases from V and 0 bases from J; bases unmatched to any gene: 10. Germline CDR1 and CDR2: MNHNY and SVGAGI (reference sequence). The CDR3 here is CASSGTRDSASYEQYF. For the CDR3, the DNA is TGTGCCAGCAGTGGAACCCGGGACAGTGCCTCCTACGAGCAGTACTTC.

The rearrangement links TRBV9 to TRBJ2-1; 10 nucleotides align to TRBD2. Germline V gene lookup returns CDR1 SGDLS and CDR2 YYNGEE. The ends lost 4 bases at V and 5 bases at J; junction bases unmatched: 6. The CDR3 length is 15 residues. The CDR3 nucleotides are TGTGCCAGCAGCATCCTGGGACTAGCGAACAATGAGCAGTTCTTC. Its translation: CASSILGLANNEQFF.

With respect to this clone: Other DNA sequences within the sample encode an identical CDR3. The J gene is TRBJ1-5, the V gene TRBV5-1; no clear D. This CDR3 spans 15 amino acids. The ends were cut back, 0 bases at V and 2 bases at J, with 9 bases in the middle. Germline V gives CDR1 SGHRS, CDR2 YFSETQ. The CDR3 DNA reads TGCGCCAGCAGCTTGGGGCCAGAGGGCAATCAGCCCCAGCATTTT. It translates to CASSLGPEGNQPQHF.

V usage is TRBV10-3 and J usage is TRBJ1-1; tentative D call: TRBD1 (5 bases). The V end was cut by 2 bases, the J end by 4 bases, with 11 bases between. The CDR3 runs to 14 residues. Per germline, CDR1 ENHRY and CDR2 SYGVKD. The CDR3 nucleotides read TGTGCCATCAGTGAGATGCAGGGAGTCACTGAAGCTTTCTTT. This sequence encodes CAISEMQGVTEAFF.

This chain joins TRBV4-1 and TRBJ2-7; 8 bases fit TRBD2. Trimming removed 3 bases from V and 0 bases from J; junction bases left unmatched: 13. CDR1 is MGHRA and CDR2 is YSYEKL in the germline V gene. The CDR3 totals 18 residues. The CDR3 sequence: CASSQSGLAGSFSYEQYF. The CDR3 coding sequence is TGCGCCAGCAGCCAGTCCGGATTAGCGGGATCATTCTCCTACGAGCAGTACTTC.

This clone was seen just once. The chain recombines TRBV6-5 with TRBJ1-6, with D hard to call. The V end lost 10 bases, the J end lost 9 bases, and 16 bases lay between the germline ends. Germline V lookup: CDR1 MNHEY, CDR2 SVGAGI. This CDR3 region has 13 residues. For the CDR3, the DNA is TGTGCCACCACCCTGGGTACCGGTTCACCCCTCCACTTT. This encodes CATTLGTGSPLHF.

V gene TRBV6-5 combines with J gene TRBJ1-5; maybe TRBD1 (5 bases). The CDR3 is made up of 15 amino acids. The V and J ends lost 4 bases and 0 bases respectively, with 10 bases between them. Germline CDR1 reads MNHEY; CDR2 reads SVGAGI. The CDR3 loop reads CASSFFRDSNQPQHF. The DNA for the CDR3 is TGTGCCAGCAGTTTCTTCAGGGATAGCAATCAGCCCCAGCATTTT.

The V and J genes are TRBV10-3 and TRBJ1-2, with D perhaps matching TRBD1 (6 bases). Trimming cost V 10 bases and J 1 base, with 16 bases left between them. CDR3 length: 14 residues. CDR1 is ENHRY, CDR2 SYGVKD, per germline. CDR3 sequence reads: CATNRAPDNYGYTF. The CDR3 region has the DNA TGTGCCACTAACAGGGCCCCTGATAACTATGGCTACACCTTC.

In the case of this clone: Other DNA sequences of this sample code for an identical CDR3. V is TRBV5-1 and J is TRBJ2-5; the D call may be TRBD1 or TRBD2 (5 bases each). V dropped 4 bases and J dropped 5 bases, with 15 bases sitting between them. Germline lookup yields CDR1 SGHRS and CDR2 YFSETQ. The CDR3 runs 14 residues. For the CDR3, the DNA is TGCGCCAGCAGCCCGGCTTGGGGCGGGGAGACCCAGTACTTC. Protein sequence: CASSPAWGGETQYF.

This chain connects TRBV18 to TRBJ2-4; D unclear. CDR1 is KGHSH and CDR2 is LQKENI in the germline V gene. V was clipped by 3 bases and J by 1 base, with 7 bases between them. The CDR3 is 14 amino acids. The CDR3 bases are TGTGCCAGCTCACCGAGCCAGGCCAAAAACATTCAGTACTTC. It codes for CASSPSQAKNIQYF.

This CDR3 reads CASKRDTKETQYF. CDR3 sequence (DNA): TGTGCCAGCAAGAGGGACACGAAAGAGACCCAGTACTTC. The chain carries TRBV2 and TRBJ2-5; TRBD1 might be the D (6 bases). The CDR3 loop spans 13 amino acids. CDR1 is SNHLY, CDR2 FYNNEI, per germline. Deletions cut 7 bases from V and 3 bases from J, with 12 bases between. The variable domain in full, with the rest retrieved from reference TRBV2 and TRBJ2-5, is EPEVTQTPSHQVTQMGQEVILRCVPISNHLYFYWYRQILGQKVEFLVSFYNNEISEKSEIFDDQFSVERPDGSNFTLKIRSTKLEDSAMYFCASKRDTKETQYFGPGTRLLVL.